These 11 T cell receptor beta chains share one sample of origin, sequenced in a study of post-analysis software for immune sequencing data. Study observations and caveats: Roughly 5 TRBV segments (TRBV5-6, TRBV5-1 and TRBV20-1 among them) occurred more frequently in patients than in controls.

Their target antigens are unknown. Included in the TCR beta cDNA libraries were unique molecular identifiers. TCRdb itself ran the PCR reads through MiXCR, one entry per CDR3 protein. The repertoire holds a few hundred thousand distinct CDR3 sequences, approximately 33% seen once, with 13% in the top ten. Material: blood. These receptors were taken from a girl between 5 and 17 years old with multiple sclerosis.

V usage is TRBV20-1 and J usage is TRBJ2-3, with D perhaps TRBD1 (5 bases). Germline V gene lookup returns CDR1 DFQATT and CDR2 SNEGSKA (reference sequence). The CDR3 consists of 15 residues. V was cut by 6 bases and J by 0 bases, with 16 bases left in between. CDR3 sequence: CSAPTRASSTDTQYF. For the CDR3, the DNA is TGCAGTGCACCCACCAGGGCATCTAGCACAGATACGCAGTATTTT.

V and J are TRBV6-5 and TRBJ1-6, with 8 nucleotides matching TRBD1. This CDR3 is built from 15 residues. V was pared by 5 bases and J by 9 bases, with 9 bases of the junction left unmatched. Germline CDR1 is MNHEY and CDR2 is SVGAGI. The CDR3 sequence is CASSPRTGKGSPLHF. The CDR3 DNA sequence: TGTGCCAGCAGTCCCCGGACAGGGAAAGGTTCACCCCTCCACTTT.

The gene calls are TRBV20-1 and TRBJ2-1; TRBD1 is a possible D gene (6 bases). CDR1 DFQATT and CDR2 SNEGSKA come from the germline V gene (reference sequence). This CDR3 is built from 19 residues. V gave up 5 bases and J gave up 2 bases, with 28 bases separating them. The DNA of the CDR3 is TGCAGTGCTTCGGCCCCTGCAGGGGCCGACGGGATCGCCTACAATGAGCAGTTCTTC. This sequence encodes CSASAPAGADGIAYNEQFF.

The chain combines TRBV4-3 with TRBJ2-4, with a possible D match to TRBD1 (6 bases). Germline CDR1 LGHNA, CDR2 YSLEER. The length of the CDR3 is 14 residues. Trimming took off 4 bases at V and 3 bases at J, with 10 bases between the two ends. The chain's CDR3 is CASSPGVGKNIQYF. The CDR3 DNA follows: TGCGCCAGCAGCCCAGGGGTTGGCAAAAACATTCAGTACTTC.

Note on this clonotype: Since a much larger clone is just one base distant, this may be a read error. The V and J genes are TRBV14 and TRBJ2-1; D remains unclear. The V gene's germline CDR1 is SGHDN and CDR2 FVKESK. The V and J ends lost 4 bases and 0 bases respectively, with 10 bases between them. The CDR3 loop spans 15 amino acids. In DNA form, the CDR3 reads TGTGCCAGCAGCCTGCAGCTGAACTCCTACAATGAGCAGTTCTTC. The encoded protein is CASSLQLNSYNEQFF.

This clonotype has just a few counts. V is TRBV27 and J is TRBJ2-1; perhaps TRBD2 as D (6 bases). V dropped 2 bases and J dropped 3 bases, with 11 bases sitting between them. The CDR3 extends over 15 amino acids. Germline loops: CDR1 MNHEY, CDR2 SMNVEV (reference sequence). The CDR3 reads CASSLGGLLYNEQFF. In nucleotides, the CDR3 is TGTGCCAGCAGTTTAGGGGGACTCCTCTACAATGAGCAGTTCTTC.

This clonotype was found once. One end of the junction does not line up with germline, which may come from a read error. V gene TRBV6-2 or TRBV6-3 combines with J gene TRBJ1-1; 7 nucleotides match TRBD1. Germline V gene data show CDR1 as MNHEY and CDR2 as SVGEGT. The CDR3 spans 15 residues. The CDR3 region has the DNA TGTACCAGCAGTCACCACAGGGGATCGAACACTGAAGCTTTCTTT. It yields the protein CTSSHHRGSNTEAFF.

This clonotype was detected only a few times. The chain couples TRBV5-1 to TRBJ2-5; TRBD2 agrees at 15 bases. The CDR3 is made up of 18 amino acids. Germline V gene data show CDR1 as SGHRS and CDR2 as YFSETQ. Trimming took 0 bases from V and 5 from J; bases not matched to a gene: 8. CDR3: CASSLEGLAGGPKETQYF. For the CDR3, the DNA is TGCGCCAGCAGCTTGGAAGGACTAGCGGGGGGGCCGAAGGAGACCCAGTACTTC.

In regard to this clonotype: Since a much larger clone is just one base distant, this may be a read error. The chain carries TRBV5-1 and TRBJ1-1; 7 bases match TRBD1. Germline V lookup: CDR1 SGHRS, CDR2 YFSETQ. CDR3 length: 15 amino acids. The CDR3 DNA reads as TGCGCCGGCAGCTTGGAAACAGGGGATTTTCTTGAAGCTTTCTTT. Encoded protein: CAGSLETGDFLEAFF.

The V gene is TRBV2, the J gene TRBJ1-2; possible D gene TRBD1, 5 bases. Trimming removed 9 bases from V and 8 bases from J, with 10 bases in between. The CDR3 is made up of 10 amino acids. Germline V gene data show CDR1 as SNHLY and CDR2 as FYNNEI. The CDR3 loop reads CASSGDGYTF. The CDR3 DNA is TGTGCCAGTTCCGGGGACGGCTACACCTTC.

This clonotype was found a few times. The chain combines TRBV10-3 with TRBJ2-7; weak D call: TRBD1 (5 bases). V was cut by 2 bases and J by 6 bases, with 11 bases left in between. The CDR3 sequence is 13 residues long. Germline lookup yields CDR1 ENHRY and CDR2 SYGVKD. In nucleotides, the CDR3 is TGTGCCATCAGTGAGCTGGACAAGGGCGAGCAGTACTTC. This sequence encodes CAISELDKGEQYF.